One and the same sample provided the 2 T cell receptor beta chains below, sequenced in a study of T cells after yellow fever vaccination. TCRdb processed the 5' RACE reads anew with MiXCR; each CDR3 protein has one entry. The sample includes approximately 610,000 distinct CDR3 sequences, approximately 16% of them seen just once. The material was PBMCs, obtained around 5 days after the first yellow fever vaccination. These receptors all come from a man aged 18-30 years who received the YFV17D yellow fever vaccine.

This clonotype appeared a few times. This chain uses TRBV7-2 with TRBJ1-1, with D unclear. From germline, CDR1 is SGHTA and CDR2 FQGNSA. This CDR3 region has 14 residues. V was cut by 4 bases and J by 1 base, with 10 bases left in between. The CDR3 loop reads CASSSLTRNTEAFF. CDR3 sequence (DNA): TGTGCCAGCAGCTCACTCACCAGGAACACTGAAGCTTTCTTT.

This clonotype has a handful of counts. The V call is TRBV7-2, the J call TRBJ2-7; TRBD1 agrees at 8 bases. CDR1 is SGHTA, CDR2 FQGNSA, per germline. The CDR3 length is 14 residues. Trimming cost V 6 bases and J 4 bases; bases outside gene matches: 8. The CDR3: CASRDRVNEYEQYF. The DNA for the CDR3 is TGTGCCAGCAGGGACAGGGTTAATGAGTACGAGCAGTACTTC.